This TCR beta chain was sequenced for a study of cytomegalovirus exposure and HLA in healthy donors. This CDR3 is built from 14 residues. Germline V CDR1 and CDR2: MNHNS, SASEGT. The junction had 7 bases not matched to a gene; V was cut back by 5 bases and J by 8 bases. Data came from immunoSEQ multiplex PCR; TCRdb stores just in-frame clones and leaves some out. The data hold about 260,000 clones, with 90% observed a single time. This chain joins TRBV6-1 and TRBJ2-1; TRBD2 matches at 9 bases. Material: PBMCs. This receptor was identified in a woman aged 25 to 39 in good health and CMV-seronegative. The CDR3 DNA follows: TGTGCCAGCAGTATTAGCGGGAGCCTTTATGAGCAGTTCTTC. It encodes CASSISGSLYEQFF.